This T cell receptor beta chain was identified during a study of memory CD8 T cells in hepatitis C reinfection. Study-wide context: Between 55 and 20 weeks before reinfection detection, pre-reinfection samples were drawn.

Note on this clone: The antigen is unknown.

CDR1 is MNHEY and CDR2 is SMNVEV in the germline V gene (reference sequence). J gave up 2 bases and V 5 bases, and 5 bases lay outside the gene matches. This CDR3 has 15 amino acids. Measured with immunoSEQ multiplex PCR; TCRdb has only the in-frame clones, and not every one. The profile covers approximately 52,000 clones, with about 90% appearing a single time and less than 1.2% taken by the ten largest. Findings of the study overall: Conclusions on public clonotypes and secondary clearance were not definitive with five donors.

Indicated time point: pre-reinfection, 55 to 20 weeks before reinfection detection. TCR sequencing was done directly ex vivo on sorted cells, without expansion in vitro. People who inject drugs from Montreal's HEPCO study were the donors. The sequenced sample consisted of naive CD8+ T cells sorted from blood. The chain couples TRBV27 to TRBJ2-1; 8 nucleotides agree with TRBD2. The clonotype originates from a man aged 18 to 29 with hepatitis C virus infection. The CDR3 coding sequence is TGTGCCAGCAGTCCAAATAGCGGGGCCTACAATGAGCAGTTCTTC. As protein: CASSPNSGAYNEQFF.